The 16 T cell receptor beta chains below all came from one sample that was sequenced in a study of technical replicates of blood from several donors. Here immunoSEQ multiplex PCR was the method, and the copy in TCRdb shows in-frame clones only, minus some. The sample yields about 79,000 clones, more than 85% seen once. Sequencing was done on a sample of T cells isolated from PBMCs. The receptors originated from a human donor in good health. Some clones in this sample may be carry-over from other donors' samples.

The chain has TRBV6-5 and TRBJ2-5; the D gene is possibly TRBD1 (5 bases). Per germline, CDR1 MNHEY and CDR2 SVGAGI. The CDR3 runs to 13 residues. The V and J ends lost 6 bases and 1 base respectively, with 9 bases between them. CDR3 nucleotide sequence: TGTGCCAGCAGGGCAGGGTTCCAAGAGACCCAGTACTTC. Translated: CASRAGFQETQYF.

This clone was seen a single time. The chain employs TRBV2 and TRBJ2-7; 7 bases match TRBD1. CDR3 length: 13 amino acids. The germline CDR1 and CDR2 sequences are SNHLY and FYNNEI. CDR3 loop: CATRPRQGFEQYF. CDR3 coding DNA: TGTGCAACCAGGCCCCGACAGGGATTCGAGCAGTACTTC.

The gene calls are TRBV5-1 and TRBJ1-4, with unresolved D. V was shortened by 1 base and J by 0 bases, with 7 bases between the two germline ends. Germline V gene data show CDR1 as SGHRS and CDR2 as YFSETQ. The CDR3 extends over 15 amino acids. The CDR3 DNA reads as TGCGCCAGCAGCTTGTTCTCCGCAACTAATGAAAAACTGTTTTTT. Residues: CASSLFSATNEKLFF.

This chain links TRBV28 with TRBJ2-1; D uncertain. This CDR3 is built from 13 residues. Trimming took off 7 bases at V and 6 bases at J, with 13 bases between the two ends. Germline lookup yields CDR1 MDHEN and CDR2 SYDVKM. For the CDR3, the DNA is TGTGCCAGCACCGAGCTAGGTCCCAATGAGCAGTTCTTC. Encoded protein: CASTELGPNEQFF.

The genes are TRBV9 and TRBJ1-3, with a tentative D call TRBD1 (5 bases). From germline, CDR1 is SGDLS and CDR2 YYNGEE. V lost 4 bases to trimming and J lost 2 bases, with 13 bases between them. This CDR3 spans 15 amino acids. The chain's CDR3 is CASSHDRTPGNTIYF. In nucleotides, the CDR3 is TGTGCCAGCAGCCATGACAGAACTCCTGGAAACACCATATATTTT.

This chain connects TRBV30 to TRBJ1-1, with D tentatively TRBD1 (6 bases). V lost 3 bases and J 11 bases, leaving 19 bases between the germline ends. There are 13 residues in the CDR3. From germline, CDR1 is GTSNPN and CDR2 SVGIG (reference sequence). CDR3 coding DNA: TGTGCCTGGAGAACAGGGACATATATACAGGCTTTCTTT. It yields the protein CAWRTGTYIQAFF.

The chain combines TRBV10-2 with TRBJ2-7, with TRBD2 matching over 10 bases. The CDR3 is 16 amino acids. From germline, CDR1 is WSHSY and CDR2 SAAADI. The ends lost 6 bases at V and 2 bases at J; junction bases unmatched: 10. CDR3 DNA: TGCGCCAGCAGCCCCTTTGTTACTAGCGGGACCTACGAGCAGTACTTC. Translating gives CASSPFVTSGTYEQYF.

The gene calls are TRBV6-5 and TRBJ2-7; 10 nucleotides align to TRBD2. There are 14 residues in the CDR3. The V gene end was trimmed by 6 bases and the J gene end by 2 bases; junction bases not matched to a gene: 4. The germline CDR1 and CDR2 sequences are MNHEY and SVGAGI. The CDR3 reads CASRQTSGPYEQYF. Here the CDR3 DNA reads TGTGCCAGCAGGCAGACTAGCGGGCCCTACGAGCAGTACTTC.

V is TRBV6-5 and J is TRBJ1-2, with D unclear. Trimming took off 2 bases at V and 4 bases at J, with 11 bases between the two ends. CDR3 length equals 14 residues. Germline CDR1 reads MNHEY; CDR2 reads SVGAGI. Here the CDR3 reads CASSYPGSAYGYTF. CDR3 in DNA: TGTGCCAGCAGTTACCCGGGGTCGGCCTATGGCTACACCTTC.

This clone appeared once. The chain carries TRBV19 and TRBJ1-2, with D hard to call. The CDR3 contains 13 residues. The germline V and J ends were trimmed by 9 bases and 8 bases, with 19 bases remaining between them. The germline gives CDR1 LNHDA, CDR2 SQIVND (reference sequence). The CDR3 DNA is TGTGCCAGCCCACGGGGAGGCGAGGTCGGCTACACCTTC. It translates to CASPRGGEVGYTF.

This clone has only one observation. The genes are TRBV19 and TRBJ1-1, with TRBD1 identical over 9 bases. Trimming at V came to 8 bases and at J to 4 bases, leaving 11 bases not matched to a gene. The germline CDR1 and CDR2 sequences are LNHDA and SQIVND (reference sequence). The length of the CDR3 is 15 residues. CDR3 protein: CASQDRGGWTTEAFF. CDR3 coding DNA: TGTGCCAGTCAAGACAGGGGGGGTTGGACCACTGAAGCTTTCTTT.

This chain connects TRBV11-2 to TRBJ2-3; 9 bases align to TRBD2. CDR3 size: 17 residues. Germline assignment: CDR1 SGHAT and CDR2 FQNNGV. The V and J ends lost 5 bases and 5 bases, in that order; junction bases with no gene match: 14. CDR3 in amino acids: CASSPRGEAGGRDTQYF. In nucleotides, the CDR3 is TGTGCCAGCAGCCCGCGGGGGGAAGCGGGGGGAAGAGATACGCAGTATTTT.

This clone was detected once. This sequence joins TRBV7-9 and TRBJ1-5; TRBD1 might be the D (6 bases). Trimming removed 3 bases from V and 0 bases from J, with 15 bases in between. Germline V lookup: CDR1 SEHNR, CDR2 FQNEAQ (reference sequence). The CDR3 length is 17 residues. As DNA, the CDR3 is TGTGCCAGCAGCTTTGGAAGGGGGGGTTATAGCAATCAGCCCCAGCATTTT. It translates to CASSFGRGGYSNQPQHF.

The rearrangement uses TRBV6-1 and TRBJ2-1, with unresolved D. Germline CDR1 MNHNS, CDR2 SASEGT. V lost 0 bases to trimming and J lost 8 bases, with 2 bases between them. CDR3 size: 11 residues. The CDR3: CASSEAYEQFF. CDR3 in DNA: TGTGCCAGCAGTGAAGCCTATGAGCAGTTCTTC.

This chain uses TRBV6-5 with TRBJ2-2; 12 nucleotides align to TRBD2. CDR3 length: 16 residues. The germline V gene encodes CDR1 MNHEY and CDR2 SVGAGI. Trimming cost V 2 bases and J 7 bases; bases outside gene matches: 5. The CDR3 DNA sequence: TGTGCCAGCAGTTACCGACTAGCGGGAGCTAACGGGGAGCTGTTTTTT. It translates to CASSYRLAGANGELFF.

V and J are TRBV25-1 and TRBJ1-4; unclear D gene. Trimming pared 8 bases from V and 4 bases from J, leaving 5 bases between. Germline assignment: CDR1 MGHDK and CDR2 SYGVNS. CDR3 length: 11 residues. CDR3 coding DNA: TGTGCCAGCTATAGTAATGAAAAACTGTTTTTT. As protein: CASYSNEKLFF.